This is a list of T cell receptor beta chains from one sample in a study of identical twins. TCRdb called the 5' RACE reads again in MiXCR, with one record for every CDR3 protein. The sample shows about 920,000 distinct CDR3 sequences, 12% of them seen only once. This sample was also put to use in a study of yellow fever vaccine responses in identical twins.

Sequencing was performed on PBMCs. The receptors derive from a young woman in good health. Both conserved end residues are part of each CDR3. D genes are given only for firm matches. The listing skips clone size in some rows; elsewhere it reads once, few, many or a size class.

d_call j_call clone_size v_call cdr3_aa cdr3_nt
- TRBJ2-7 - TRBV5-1 CASSLGAGQQDF TGCGCCAGCAGCTTGGGGGCGGGACAGCAAGACTTC
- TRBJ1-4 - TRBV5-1 CASSWEDGSNEKLFF TGCGCCAGCAGCTGGGAGGACGGCAGTAATGAAAAACTGTTTTTT
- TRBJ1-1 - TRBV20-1 CSARDFGVLNTEAFF TGCAGTGCTAGAGATTTTGGCGTATTGAACACTGAAGCTTTCTTT
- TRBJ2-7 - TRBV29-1 CSVLLRPQGLNYEQYF TGCAGCGTTCTCCTCAGGCCACAGGGACTGAACTACGAGCAGTACTTC
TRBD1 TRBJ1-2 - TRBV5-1 CASSSLPGTGLDYTF TGCGCCAGCAGCTCCCTACCCGGGACAGGGCTAGACTACACCTTC
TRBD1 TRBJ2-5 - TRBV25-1 CASSSPRQGLETQYF TGTGCCAGCAGTAGTCCCCGACAGGGTTTGGAGACCCAGTACTTC
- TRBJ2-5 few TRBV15 CATSRDSQDSRKLETQYF TGTGCCACCAGCAGAGATTCCCAGGACAGTCGTAAACTAGAGACCCAGTACTTC
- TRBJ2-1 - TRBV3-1 CASSQELAPYNEQFF TGTGCCAGCAGCCAAGAGCTAGCGCCGTACAATGAGCAGTTCTTC
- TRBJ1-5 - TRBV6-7 CARNQPQHF TGTGCCAGAAATCAGCCCCAGCATTTT
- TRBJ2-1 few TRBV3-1 CASSQDWDDEQFF TGTGCCAGCAGCCAAGATTGGGATGATGAGCAGTTCTTC
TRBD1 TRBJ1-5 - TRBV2 CASSKQGGHNQPQHF TGTGCCAGCAGTAAACAGGGGGGCCACAATCAGCCCCAGCATTTT
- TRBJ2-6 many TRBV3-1 CASSPGQSSGANVLTF TGTGCCAGCAGCCCCGGGCAGTCCTCTGGGGCCAACGTCCTGACTTTC
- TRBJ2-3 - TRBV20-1 CSAGTLSTDTQYF TGCAGTGCTGGAACTTTAAGCACAGATACGCAGTATTTT
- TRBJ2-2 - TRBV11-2 CASSLEQGESGELFF TGTGCCAGCAGCTTAGAGCAGGGCGAAAGCGGGGAGCTGTTTTTT
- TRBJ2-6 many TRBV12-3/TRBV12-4 CASSTVSGANVLTF TGTGCCAGCAGTACGGTCTCTGGGGCCAACGTCCTGACTTTC
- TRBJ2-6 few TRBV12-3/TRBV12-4 CASIRTGANVLTF TGTGCCAGCATTAGGACTGGGGCCAACGTCCTGACTTTC
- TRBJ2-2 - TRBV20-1 CSARDLTGRTGELFF TGCAGTGCTAGAGATTTGACGGGACGGACCGGGGAGCTGTTTTTT
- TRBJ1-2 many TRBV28 CASSLGRDQANYGYTF TGTGCCAGCAGTTTAGGACGGGACCAAGCTAACTATGGCTACACCTTC
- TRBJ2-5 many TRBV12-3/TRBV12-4 CASSLARQETQYF TGTGCCAGCAGTTTAGCTAGACAAGAGACCCAGTACTTC
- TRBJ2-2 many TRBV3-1 CASSQSWDGELFF TGTGCCAGCAGCCAATCGTGGGACGGGGAGCTGTTTTTT
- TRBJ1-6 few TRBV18 CASSPPTGNYSPLHF TGTGCCAGCTCACCACCCACAGGGAATTATTCACCCCTCCACTTT
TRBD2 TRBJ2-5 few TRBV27 CASSPGVAGQETQYF TGTGCCAGCAGTCCTGGGGTAGCGGGGCAAGAGACCCAGTACTTC
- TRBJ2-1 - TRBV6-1 CASSGSYYNEQFF TGTGCCAGCAGTGGCTCTTATTACAATGAGCAGTTCTTC
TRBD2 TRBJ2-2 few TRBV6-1 CASKQREWSNTGELFF TGTGCCAGCAAACAGCGGGAGTGGTCGAACACCGGGGAGCTGTTTTTT
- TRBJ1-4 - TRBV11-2 CASSLPRSEKLFF TGTGCCAGCAGCTTACCCCGATCTGAAAAACTGTTTTTT
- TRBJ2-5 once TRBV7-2 CASSDGLYQETQYF TGTGCCAGCAGCGACGGACTGTACCAAGAGACCCAGTACTTC
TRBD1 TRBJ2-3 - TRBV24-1 CATSDLDRERTDTQYF TGTGCCACCAGTGATTTGGACAGGGAACGGACAGATACGCAGTATTTT
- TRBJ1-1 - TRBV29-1 CSVAEGGPAAAFF TGCAGCGTTGCTGAGGGGGGCCCCGCGGCGGCTTTCTTT
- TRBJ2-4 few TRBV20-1 CSARVREGLTQYF TGCAGTGCTAGGGTCAGGGAAGGGCTCACTCAGTACTTC
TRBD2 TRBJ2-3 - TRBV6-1 CASIGAGGPGTDTQYF TGTGCCAGCATCGGGGCGGGAGGGCCCGGCACAGATACGCAGTATTTT
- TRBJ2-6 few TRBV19 CASSIGKGPSGANVLTF TGTGCCAGTAGTATAGGGAAGGGACCCTCTGGGGCCAACGTCCTGACTTTC
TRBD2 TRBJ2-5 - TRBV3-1 CASSQITSGRAKTQYF TGTGCCAGCAGCCAGATTACTAGCGGGAGGGCAAAGACCCAGTACTTC
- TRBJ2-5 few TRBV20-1 CSASSAGLQETQYF TGCAGTGCTAGTTCGGCAGGACTCCAAGAGACCCAGTACTTC
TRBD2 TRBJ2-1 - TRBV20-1 CSATFLREGPYNEQFF TGCAGTGCTACATTCTTGCGGGAGGGCCCCTACAATGAGCAGTTCTTC
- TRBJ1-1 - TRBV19 CASSTAPNTEAFF TGTGCCAGTAGTACAGCTCCGAACACTGAAGCTTTCTTT